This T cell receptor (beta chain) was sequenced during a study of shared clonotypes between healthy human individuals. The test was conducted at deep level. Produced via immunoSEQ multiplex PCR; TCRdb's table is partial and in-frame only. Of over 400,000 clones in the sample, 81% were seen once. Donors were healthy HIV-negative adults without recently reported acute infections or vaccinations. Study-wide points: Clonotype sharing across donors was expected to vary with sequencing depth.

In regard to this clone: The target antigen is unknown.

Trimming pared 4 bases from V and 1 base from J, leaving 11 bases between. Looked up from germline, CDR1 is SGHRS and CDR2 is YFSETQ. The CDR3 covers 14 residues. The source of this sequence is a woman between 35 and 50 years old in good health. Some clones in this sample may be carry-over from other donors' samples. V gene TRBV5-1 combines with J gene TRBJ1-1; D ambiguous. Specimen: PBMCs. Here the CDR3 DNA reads TGCGCCAGCAGCCTGGGAGACACGAACACTGAAGCTTTCTTT. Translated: CASSLGDTNTEAFF.